Included here is one T cell receptor beta chain sequence, with context. This clonotype appeared many times. The antigen this receptor binds is unknown. Base qualities are not at hand, and no much larger clone is one base apart. cDNA was synthesized by template-switch 5'RACE using a primer carrying a 10-nucleotide random unique molecular identifier by which each TCR transcript was tagged. Each sequencing run produced over 180 million TCR-beta sequences covering 15-18 subjects. Total RNA was extracted with the RNeasy kit. The KAPA Real-time Library Amplification kit was used to amplify TCR-beta VDJ regions with primers targeting the TCR constant region and the 5'RACE anchor. A first PCR added sample indexes and Illumina adaptors, after which a second PCR increased the library yield. The roughly 650 bp TCR product was size-selected on a 2% E-gel SizeSelection system after Ampure bead purification. Before pooling, libraries had their quality checked on a Bioanalyzer, their concentration measured with Qubit, and their quantity determined with the Kapa Library Quantification kit. An Illumina HiSeq 2500 sequenced the libraries paired-end 2 x 150 bp. To increase sequence diversity, about 25-31% phiX was spiked into each library pool. As for how the authors treated the data: The quality-filtered reads were processed with the UMI-based MiGEC pipeline, whose error correction step removed more than 80% of the raw TCR sequences. IMGT germline references were used for aligning VDJ genes, and each clonotype was defined as a unique CDR3 amino acid sequence together with its V-J genes. Clonal expansion, Shannon diversity and CDR3 relatedness were evaluated with VDJtools (CalcPairwiseDistances, ClusterSamples), while phylogenetic trees were built in CLCbio workbench. Expanded clones were defined as having at least 8 unique UMIs, based on coefficient-of-variation modelling across technical triplicates. In-frame beta chains were kept once TCRdb had trimmed the public reads at Q25 with fastp and called clones with MiXCR. Entries are consolidated by CDR3 protein sequence, retaining the most common genes and DNA. These V and J calls derive from TCRdb rather than the authors' analysis. The sample table holds more than 50,000 distinct CDR3 sequences, of which almost 4% were seen once. The ten largest make up 1% to 1.5% of the sample.

For unsorted PBMC libraries, 2 million PBMCs were used after storage in RNAlater at -80 degrees C until RNA extraction. The multiple sclerosis patients were enrolled in a US clinical protocol that evaluated disease progression with magnetic resonance imaging. Peripheral blood was subjected to Ficoll-Hypaque density gradient centrifugation to isolate PBMCs, which were then cryopreserved in liquid nitrogen. The data were taken from a study of neurological immune-mediated disorders (dated by TCRdb to about 2019). In terms of the full investigation: Among the 34 multiple sclerosis patients, relapsing-remitting MS was present in roughly 30 and secondary progressive MS was present in 3. The cohort included approximately 70 subjects: some 14 with HAM/TSP, around 35 with multiple sclerosis, and approximately 20 healthy controls. Longitudinal samples, technical triplicates and paired sorted CD4+ and CD8+ T-cell subsets, alongside PBMC samples, were included among the approximately 110 TCR-beta libraries. The study compared peripheral blood TCR-beta repertoires of HTLV-I-associated myelopathy (HAM/TSP) patients, multiple sclerosis patients and healthy controls using UMI-based sequencing.

Broad study findings and their caveats: No association of the MS cluster with clinical or MRI features was observed, and the need for larger cohorts was stated by the authors. Phylogenetic analysis grouped repertoires from 18 of 34 MS patients into a cluster of related CDR3 sequences, suggesting a possible repertoire-level signature. TCR clonal expansion was highest in HAM/TSP patients and lowest in MS patients, with MS patients falling below even healthy controls. No identical CDR3 amino acid sequences were found to be shared among expanded clones across subjects, suggesting that TCR-beta repertoires were private in all groups.

The trim is 6 bases for V and 7 bases for J, with a gap of 10 bases between the germline ends. From the cysteine up to the phenylalanine, the CDR3 has a length of 13 residues. The kept DNA is CDR3 alone, 39 bases in frame from the first base. The sequencing input was PBMCs. The source is a man aged 30 to 45 with multiple sclerosis. The chain was built from TRBV12-3 or TRBV12-4 and TRBJ1-6; the D gene is perhaps TRBD1, on 6 matching bases. The CDR3 region: CASRYRENSPLHF. The DNA sequence is TGTGCCAGCAGATACAGGGAAAATTCACCCCTCCACTTT.